Shown below are 10 T cell receptor beta chains from a single sample sequenced in a study of T cells in Graves' hyperthyroidism and ophthalmopathy. Amplification yielded TCR beta CDR3 regions, with RNA transcripts as the source. HTBI primers were employed in a first-round RT-PCR of the TCR CDR3. TCRdb used MiXCR to reprocess the multiplex PCR reads, holding one entry per CDR3 protein. Of some 300,000 distinct CDR3 sequences listed, roughly 20% are singletons. Sequenced input: blood. These receptor sequences come from a man aged 45 to 65 with Graves' ophthalmopathy.

This clonotype was counted between two and nine times. V gene TRBV6-1 combines with J gene TRBJ2-7; D is undetermined. CDR1 and CDR2 from the germline V gene are MNHNS and SASEGT. The CDR3 runs 11 residues. The V end lost 6 bases, the J end lost 4 bases, and 7 bases lay between the germline ends. The CDR3 spells CASRELYEQYF. In DNA form, the CDR3 reads TGTGCCAGCAGAGAACTTTACGAGCAGTACTTC.

This clonotype was counted ten times or more. The V and J genes are TRBV2 and TRBJ2-3; TRBD2 matches 8 bases. Germline assignment: CDR1 SNHLY and CDR2 FYNNEI. With V trimmed by 5 bases and J by 2 bases, 3 bases remained unmatched. CDR3 length: 14 residues. CDR3 residues: CASSPGLATDTQYF. CDR3 nucleotides: TGTGCCAGCAGTCCCGGACTAGCCACAGATACGCAGTATTTT.

This clonotype was recorded a few times. This sequence joins TRBV6-1 and TRBJ2-1; 10 bases agree with TRBD1. V gave up 9 bases and J gave up 7 bases; unmatched junction bases: 6. The CDR3 is 13 residues long. CDR1 is MNHNS and CDR2 is SASEGT in the germline V gene. The CDR3 loop is CASRTGGGNEQFF. CDR3 sequence (DNA): TGTGCCAGTCGGACAGGGGGGGGGAATGAGCAGTTCTTC.

The rearrangement uses TRBV20-1 and TRBJ1-5; D is unresolved. This CDR3 has 14 residues. V was shortened by 3 bases and J by 4 bases, with 13 bases between the two germline ends. Germline CDR1 and CDR2: DFQATT and SNEGSKA (reference sequence). The CDR3 nucleotides are TGCAGTGCTAGCACCGGACCATTAAATCAGCCCCAGCATTTT. This encodes CSASTGPLNQPQHF.

The chain has TRBV7-2 and TRBJ2-7; D is uncertain. The ends were cut back, 2 bases at V and 5 bases at J, with 10 bases in the middle. The CDR3 runs to 13 residues. The germline V gene has CDR1 SGHTA and CDR2 FQGNSA. CDR3 loop: CASSLIGPNEQYF. The CDR3 nucleotides are TGTGCCAGCAGCTTAATCGGGCCAAACGAGCAGTACTTC.

This clonotype was observed a handful of times. The chain couples TRBV11-2 to TRBJ2-1; tentative D call: TRBD2 (5 bases). The CDR3 is 13 amino acids. Trimming removed 2 bases at V and 8 bases at J, with 10 bases between. In germline, CDR1 is SGHAT, CDR2 FQNNGV. The CDR3 protein is CASSLSIGDEQFF. The CDR3 DNA reads as TGTGCCAGCAGCTTATCCATCGGGGATGAGCAGTTCTTC.

This clonotype was detected a few times. The gene calls are TRBV6-1 and TRBJ2-7; 9 bases map to TRBD1. The CDR3 spans 15 residues. J gave up 5 bases and V 5 bases, and 10 bases lay outside the gene matches. From germline, CDR1 is MNHNS and CDR2 SASEGT. The CDR3 DNA reads TGTGCCAGCAGTCCGATCAACAGGGGGCGGAACGAGCAGTACTTC. Its translation: CASSPINRGRNEQYF.

This clonotype came up a few times. J is TRBJ1-6 and V is TRBV5-6, with D possibly TRBD1 on 5 matching bases. Germline V CDR1 and CDR2: SGHDT, YYEEEE. Trimming removed 3 bases from V and 14 bases from J, with 15 bases in between. This CDR3 comprises 13 residues. CDR3 DNA sequence: TGTGCCAGCAGCTGGGGGTCGGGCATGGCCCTCCACTTT. This gives the protein CASSWGSGMALHF. Full variable domain (rest looked up from reference TRBV5-6 and TRBJ1-6): DAGVTQSPTHLIKTRGQQVTLRCSPKSGHDTVSWYQQALGQGPQFIFQYYEEEERQRGNFPDRFSGHQFPNYSSELNVNALLLGDSALYLCASSWGSGMALHFGNGTRLTVT.

This clonotype was detected many times. The chain is built from TRBV2 and TRBJ1-4; no reliable D call. Germline V gene lookup returns CDR1 SNHLY and CDR2 FYNNEI. V gave up 7 bases and J gave up 7 bases, with 7 bases separating them. The CDR3 length is 11 residues. This CDR3 reads CASIALEKLFF. CDR3 coding DNA: TGTGCCAGCATAGCACTTGAAAAACTGTTTTTT.

This clonotype occurred many times. The V gene is TRBV11-2, the J gene TRBJ2-5; D is possibly TRBD1 or TRBD2 (5 bases each). The CDR3 consists of 14 residues. V was cut by 1 base and J by 0 bases, with 6 bases left in between. The V gene's germline CDR1 is SGHAT and CDR2 FQNNGV. DNA of the CDR3: TGTGCCAGCAGCTTAGCGGGGCACCAAGAGACCCAGTACTTC. This gives the protein CASSLAGHQETQYF.